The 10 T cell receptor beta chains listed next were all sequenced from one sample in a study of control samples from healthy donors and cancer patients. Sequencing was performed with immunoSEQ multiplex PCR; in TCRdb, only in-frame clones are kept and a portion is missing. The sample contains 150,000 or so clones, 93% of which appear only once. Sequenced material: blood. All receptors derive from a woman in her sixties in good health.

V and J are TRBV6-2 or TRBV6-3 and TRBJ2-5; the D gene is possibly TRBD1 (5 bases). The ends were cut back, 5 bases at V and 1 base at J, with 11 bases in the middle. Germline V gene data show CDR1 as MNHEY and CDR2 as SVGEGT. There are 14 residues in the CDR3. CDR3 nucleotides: TGTGCCAGCAGTGTTCGGACACTCCAAGAGACCCAGTACTTC. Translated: CASSVRTLQETQYF.

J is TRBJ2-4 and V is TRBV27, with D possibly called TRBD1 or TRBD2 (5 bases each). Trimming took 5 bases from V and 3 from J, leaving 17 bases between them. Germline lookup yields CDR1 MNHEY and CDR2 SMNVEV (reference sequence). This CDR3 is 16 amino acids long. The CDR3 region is CASSEGPTWGKNIQYF. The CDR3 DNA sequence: TGTGCCAGCAGTGAGGGACCCACTTGGGGCAAAAACATTCAGTACTTC.

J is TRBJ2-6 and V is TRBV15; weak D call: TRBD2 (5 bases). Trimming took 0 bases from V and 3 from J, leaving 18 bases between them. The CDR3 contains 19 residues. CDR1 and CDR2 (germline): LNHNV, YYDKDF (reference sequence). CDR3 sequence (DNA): TGTGCCACCAGCAGAGATGCAGCGGAGCTCTGGGGTGGGGCCAACGTCCTGACTTTC. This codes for CATSRDAAELWGGANVLTF.

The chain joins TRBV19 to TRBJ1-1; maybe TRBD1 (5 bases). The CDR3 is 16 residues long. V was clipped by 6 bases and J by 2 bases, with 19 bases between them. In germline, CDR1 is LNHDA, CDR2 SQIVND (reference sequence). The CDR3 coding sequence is TGTGCCAGTAGCTTAGTAGAGGGGACGGTAAACACTGAAGCTTTCTTT. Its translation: CASSLVEGTVNTEAFF.

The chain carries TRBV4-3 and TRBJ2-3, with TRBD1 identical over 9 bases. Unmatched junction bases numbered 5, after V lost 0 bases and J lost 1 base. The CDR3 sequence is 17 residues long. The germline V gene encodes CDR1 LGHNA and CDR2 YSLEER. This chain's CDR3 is CASSQELGQGRTDTQYF. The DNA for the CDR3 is TGCGCCAGCAGCCAAGAACTGGGACAGGGACGCACAGATACGCAGTATTTT.

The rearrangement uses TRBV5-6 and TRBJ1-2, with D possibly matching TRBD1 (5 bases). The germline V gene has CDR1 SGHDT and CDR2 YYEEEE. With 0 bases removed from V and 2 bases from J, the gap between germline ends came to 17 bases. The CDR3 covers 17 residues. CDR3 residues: CASSLEGDARTNYGYTF. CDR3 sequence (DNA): TGTGCCAGCAGCTTGGAAGGGGACGCACGAACCAACTATGGCTACACCTTC. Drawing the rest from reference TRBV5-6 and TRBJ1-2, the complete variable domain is DAGVTQSPTHLIKTRGQQVTLRCSPKSGHDTVSWYQQALGQGPQFIFQYYEEEERQRGNFPDRFSGHQFPNYSSELNVNALLLGDSALYLCASSLEGDARTNYGYTFGSGTRLTVV.

This CDR3 is CSVEDSSGTQSVETQYF. The CDR3 DNA reads TGCAGCGTTGAAGACTCCTCCGGGACCCAAAGTGTGGAGACCCAGTACTTC. J is TRBJ2-5 and V is TRBV29-1; either TRBD1 or TRBD2 may fit D (5 bases each). This CDR3 contains 17 residues. From germline, CDR1 is SQVTM and CDR2 ANQGSEA. Trimming left V 0 bases short and J 5 bases short, with 22 bases between.

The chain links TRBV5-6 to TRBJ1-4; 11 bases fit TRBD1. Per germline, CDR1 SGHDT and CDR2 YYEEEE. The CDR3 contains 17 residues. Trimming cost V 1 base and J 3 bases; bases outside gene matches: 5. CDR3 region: CASSLSGQGGANEKLFF. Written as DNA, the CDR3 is TGTGCCAGCAGCTTGTCGGGACAGGGGGGAGCTAATGAAAAACTGTTTTTT.

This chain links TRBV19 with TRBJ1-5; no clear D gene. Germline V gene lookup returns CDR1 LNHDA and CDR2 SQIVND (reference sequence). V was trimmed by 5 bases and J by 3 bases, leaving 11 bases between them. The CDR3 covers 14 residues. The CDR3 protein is CASSETVINQPQHF. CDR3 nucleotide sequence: TGTGCCAGTAGTGAAACTGTTATCAATCAGCCCCAGCATTTT.

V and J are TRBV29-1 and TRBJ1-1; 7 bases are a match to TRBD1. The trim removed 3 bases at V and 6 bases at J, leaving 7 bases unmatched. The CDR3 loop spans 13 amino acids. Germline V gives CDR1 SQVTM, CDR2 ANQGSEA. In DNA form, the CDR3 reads TGCAGCGTTGATGACAGGGCCAGTCCTGAAGCTTTCTTT. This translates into CSVDDRASPEAFF. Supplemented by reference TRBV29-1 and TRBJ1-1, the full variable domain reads SAVISQKPSRDICQRGTSLTIQCQVDSQVTMMFWYRQQPGQSLTLIATANQGSEATYESGFVIDKFPISRPNLTFSTLTVSNMSPEDSSIYLCSVDDRASPEAFFGQGTRLTVV.